The subject of this entry is one T cell receptor (beta chain). The CDR3 runs 16 residues. The junction had 11 bases not matched to a gene; V was cut back by 4 bases and J by 7 bases. Germline CDR1 ENHRY, CDR2 SYGVKD. The data originate from a study of blood T cells in healthy people across ages. Study-wide context: Template switching recovered approximately one barcoded beta molecule for every two T cells.

Each sample provided at least 6 micrograms of extracted total RNA. Next came a second PCR, run for roughly 6 to 11 cycles, which used a sample-barcoded 5' primer along with a J-beta primer mix. TCRdb fed the 5' RACE reads into MiXCR, producing one record per CDR3 protein. The sample records nearly 800,000 distinct CDR3 sequences, about 61% being singletons. The sequencing sample was made of blood. The receptor comes from a man aged 35 to 55 in good health. The chain uses TRBV10-3 and TRBJ2-1; 9 bases line up with TRBD2. The CDR3 DNA is TGTGCCATCAGTGGTCGAAATAGCGGGGGCTCAAATGAGCAGTTCTTC. Its protein product is CAISGRNSGGSNEQFF.